Each of the 8 T cell receptor beta chains below was sequenced from the same sample in a study of Ad26.COV2.S vaccination and SARS-CoV-2 variants. The protocol was immunoSEQ multiplex PCR, while the TCRdb copy is restricted to in-frame clones and leaves out a portion. Among around 450,000 clones listed, roughly nine tenths were seen once. The treatment was: around 19 received Ad26.COV2.S at low or high dose, single or two shots; several received placebo; per-sample allocation not given. The samples were gathered on day 63 after the first injection of vaccine or placebo. The input for sequencing was peripheral blood, taken in a trial of Ad26.COV2.S vaccine versus placebo. Receptor source: a person aged 18-65 years who received the Ad26.COV2.S COVID-19 vaccine or a placebo.

The count of this clone is one. The CDR3 reads CAISEQGRDTEAFF. The CDR3 coding sequence is TGTGCCATCAGTGAGCAGGGTAGGGACACTGAAGCTTTCTTT. The chain uses TRBV10-3 and TRBJ1-1, with D maybe TRBD1 (5 bases). V gave up 2 bases and J gave up 3 bases, with 10 bases separating them. Germline V gives CDR1 ENHRY, CDR2 SYGVKD. The CDR3 is 14 amino acids.

This rearrangement joins TRBV29-1 to TRBJ2-1; 7 bases match TRBD2. Germline assignment: CDR1 SQVTM and CDR2 ANQGSEA. Trimming removed 8 bases from V and 3 bases from J; junction bases left unmatched: 10. The CDR3 totals 14 residues. CDR3 sequence: CSHLAGEFYNEQFF. The CDR3 coding sequence is TGCAGCCACCTGGCGGGAGAGTTCTACAATGAGCAGTTCTTC.

The chain recombines TRBV9 with TRBJ2-3; the match to TRBD2 covers 11 bases. CDR3 size: 19 residues. V was pared by 0 bases and J by 2 bases, with 11 bases of the junction left unmatched. Germline V gene data show CDR1 as SGDLS and CDR2 as YYNGEE. The CDR3 is CASSVATSGGRLLTDTQYF. CDR3 nucleotides: TGTGCCAGCAGCGTAGCTACTAGCGGGGGCCGACTTCTCACAGATACGCAGTATTTT.

The CDR3 DNA is TGTGCCACCAGCAGCTATCTCGAGAGCGCTAGGCCCTACGAGCAGTACTTC. It translates to CATSSYLESARPYEQYF. This rearrangement joins TRBV15 to TRBJ2-7, with no clear D. Trimming cost V 3 bases and J 2 bases, with 20 bases left between them. The germline gives CDR1 LNHNV, CDR2 YYDKDF (reference sequence). The CDR3 has 17 amino acids.

The rearrangement joins TRBV7-9 to TRBJ1-5; weak D call: TRBD1 (5 bases). CDR3 length: 14 residues. Deletions cut 7 bases from V and 7 bases from J, with 17 bases between. Germline CDR1 is SEHNR and CDR2 is FQNEAQ (reference sequence). The CDR3 region is CASTLGGVGQPQHF. The CDR3 DNA follows: TGTGCCAGCACTCTCGGAGGGGTGGGGCAGCCCCAGCATTTT.

V usage is TRBV3-1 (or the pseudogene TRBV3-2) and J usage is TRBJ2-5; no firm D call. The CDR3 extends over 11 amino acids. The germline gives CDR1 LGHDT, CDR2 YNNKEL (reference sequence). The V end was cut by 6 bases, the J end by 4 bases, with 6 bases between. The CDR3, as DNA: TGTGCCAGCAGGGACCGAGAGACCCAGTACTTC. This codes for CASRDRETQYF.

The chain carries TRBV6-5 and TRBJ1-6; D gene uncertain. The germline V gene encodes CDR1 MNHEY and CDR2 SVGAGI. The CDR3 length is 15 residues. The germline V and J ends were trimmed by 5 bases and 7 bases, with 15 bases remaining between them. The CDR3 sequence is CASSQSWSVNSPLHF. DNA of the CDR3: TGTGCCAGCAGTCAAAGTTGGTCAGTGAATTCACCCCTCCACTTT.

The CDR3 region has the DNA TGTGCCAGCAGCGTAGCTCTCGGGGGTAACTATGGCTACACCTTC. This translates into CASSVALGGNYGYTF. V usage is TRBV9 and J usage is TRBJ1-2, with D perhaps TRBD1 (5 bases). V dropped 0 bases and J dropped 1 base, with 10 bases sitting between them. CDR3 length: 15 amino acids. Germline values: CDR1 SGDLS, CDR2 YYNGEE.